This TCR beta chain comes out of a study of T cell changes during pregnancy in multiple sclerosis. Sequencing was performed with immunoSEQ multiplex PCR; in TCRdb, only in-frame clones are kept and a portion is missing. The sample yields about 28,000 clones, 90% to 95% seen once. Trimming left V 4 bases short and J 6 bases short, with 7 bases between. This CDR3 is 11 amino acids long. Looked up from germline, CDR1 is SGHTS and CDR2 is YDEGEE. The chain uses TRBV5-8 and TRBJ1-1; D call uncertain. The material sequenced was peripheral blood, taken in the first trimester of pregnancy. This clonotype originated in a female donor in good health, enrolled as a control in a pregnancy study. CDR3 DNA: TGTGCCAGCAGCGGGGAGGCTGAAGCTTTCTTT. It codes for CASSGEAEAFF.